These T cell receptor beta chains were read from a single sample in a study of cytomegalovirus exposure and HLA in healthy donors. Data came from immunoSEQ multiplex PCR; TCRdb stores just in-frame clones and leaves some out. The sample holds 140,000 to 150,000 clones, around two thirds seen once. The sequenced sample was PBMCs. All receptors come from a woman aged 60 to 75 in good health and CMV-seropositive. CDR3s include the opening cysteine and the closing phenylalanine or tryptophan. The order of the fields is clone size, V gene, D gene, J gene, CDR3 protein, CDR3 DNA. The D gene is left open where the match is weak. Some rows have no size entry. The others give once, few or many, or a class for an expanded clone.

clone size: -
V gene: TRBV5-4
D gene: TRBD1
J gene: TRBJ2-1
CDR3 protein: CASSDTGQDNEQFF
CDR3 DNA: TGTGCCAGCAGCGATACGGGACAGGACAATGAGCAGTTCTTC

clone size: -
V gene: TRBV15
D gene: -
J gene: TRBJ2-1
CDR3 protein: CATSTRRSGSSYNEQFF
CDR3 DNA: TGTGCCACCAGCACCAGACGAAGCGGTAGCTCCTACAATGAGCAGTTCTTC

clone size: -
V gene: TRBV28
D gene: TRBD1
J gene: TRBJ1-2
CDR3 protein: CASSSRQGAESYGYTF
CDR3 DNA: TGTGCCAGCAGTAGCAGACAGGGGGCTGAAAGCTATGGCTACACCTTC

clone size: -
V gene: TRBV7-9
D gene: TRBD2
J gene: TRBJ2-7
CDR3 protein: CASSTREAYEQYF
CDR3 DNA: TGTGCCAGCAGCACCCGGGAGGCCTACGAGCAGTACTTC

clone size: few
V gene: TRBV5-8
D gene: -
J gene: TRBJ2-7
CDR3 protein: CASSFHEGYEQYF
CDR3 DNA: TGTGCCAGCAGCTTTCACGAGGGCTACGAGCAGTACTTC

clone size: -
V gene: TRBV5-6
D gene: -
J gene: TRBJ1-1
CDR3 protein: CASGAYGVTMNTEAFF
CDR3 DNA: TGTGCCAGCGGAGCTTACGGGGTTACCATGAACACTGAAGCTTTCTTT

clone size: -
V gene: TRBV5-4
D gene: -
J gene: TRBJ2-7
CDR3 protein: CASSSLARGRYEQYF
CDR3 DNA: TGTGCCAGCAGCTCTCTAGCTCGGGGGAGGTACGAGCAGTACTTC

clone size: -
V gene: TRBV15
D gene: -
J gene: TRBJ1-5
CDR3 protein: CATSTVRISNQPQHF
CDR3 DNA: TGTGCCACCAGCACAGTAAGAATTAGCAATCAGCCCCAGCATTTT

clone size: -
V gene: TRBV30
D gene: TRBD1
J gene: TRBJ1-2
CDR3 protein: CAWRRQGARGYTF
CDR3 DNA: TGTGCCTGGAGGCGACAGGGGGCGCGGGGCTACACCTTC

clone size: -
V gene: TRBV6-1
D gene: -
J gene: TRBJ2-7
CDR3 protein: CASSDRANYYEQYF
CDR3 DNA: TGTGCCAGCAGTGACAGGGCTAACTACTACGAGCAGTACTTC

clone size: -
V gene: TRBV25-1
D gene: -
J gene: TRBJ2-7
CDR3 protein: CASSPWELYEQYF
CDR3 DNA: TGTGCCAGCAGCCCGTGGGAGCTTTACGAGCAGTACTTC

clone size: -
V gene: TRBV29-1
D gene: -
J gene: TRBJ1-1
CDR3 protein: CSVEPEPNTEAFF
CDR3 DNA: TGCAGCGTTGAACCTGAGCCGAACACTGAAGCTTTCTTT

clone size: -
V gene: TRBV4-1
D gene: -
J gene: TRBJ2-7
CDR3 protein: CASSQGLNAYEQYF
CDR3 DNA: TGCGCCAGCAGCCAAGGTCTAAACGCCTACGAGCAGTACTTC

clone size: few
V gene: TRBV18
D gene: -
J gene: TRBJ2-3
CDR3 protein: CASSPDGSWTDTQYF
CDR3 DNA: TGTGCCAGCTCACCAGACGGGAGTTGGACAGATACGCAGTATTTT

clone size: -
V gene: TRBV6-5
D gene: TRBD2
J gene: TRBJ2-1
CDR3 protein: CASSFSGTSGYNEQFF
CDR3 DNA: TGTGCCAGCAGTTTCTCGGGGACTAGCGGGTACAATGAGCAGTTCTTC

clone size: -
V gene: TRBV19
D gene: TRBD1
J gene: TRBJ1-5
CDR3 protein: CASASPRQGYQPQHF
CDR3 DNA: TGTGCCAGCGCAAGCCCTCGACAGGGCTATCAGCCCCAGCATTTT

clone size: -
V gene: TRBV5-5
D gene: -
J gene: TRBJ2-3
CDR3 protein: CASSSTRGPTDTQYF
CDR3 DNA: TGTGCCAGCAGCTCAACCAGGGGCCCCACAGATACGCAGTATTTT

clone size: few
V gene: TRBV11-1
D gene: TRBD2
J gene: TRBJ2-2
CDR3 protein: CASSPRRGLAGNTGELFF
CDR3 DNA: TGTGCCAGCAGCCCTCGTCGGGGACTAGCGGGGAACACCGGGGAGCTGTTTTTT

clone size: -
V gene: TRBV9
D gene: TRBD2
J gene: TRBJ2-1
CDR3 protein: CASSPIAGYNEQFF
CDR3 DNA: TGTGCCAGCAGCCCAATAGCGGGGTACAATGAGCAGTTCTTC

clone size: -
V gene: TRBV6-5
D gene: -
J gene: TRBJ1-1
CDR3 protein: CASSRNTEAFF
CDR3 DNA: TGTGCCAGCAGTCGTAATACTGAAGCTTTCTTT

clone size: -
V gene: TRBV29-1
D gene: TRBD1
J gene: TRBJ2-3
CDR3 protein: CSVGPGTGNTDTQYF
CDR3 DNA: TGCAGCGTTGGTCCAGGGACAGGGAACACAGATACGCAGTATTTT

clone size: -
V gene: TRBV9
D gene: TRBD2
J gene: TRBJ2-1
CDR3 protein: CASSAGGSGSSYNEQFF
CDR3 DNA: TGTGCCAGCAGCGCGGGGGGTAGCGGAAGCTCCTACAATGAGCAGTTCTTC

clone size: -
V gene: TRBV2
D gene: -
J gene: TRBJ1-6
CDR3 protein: CASLGGGPNSPLHF
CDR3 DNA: TGTGCCAGCCTGGGGGGAGGGCCAAATTCACCCCTCCACTTT

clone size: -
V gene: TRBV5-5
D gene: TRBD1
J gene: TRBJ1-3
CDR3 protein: CASSSGGAGNTIYF
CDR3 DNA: TGTGCCAGCAGCTCAGGGGGCGCAGGAAACACCATATATTTT

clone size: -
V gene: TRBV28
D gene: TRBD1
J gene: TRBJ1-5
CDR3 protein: CASTLSTGGVQPQHF
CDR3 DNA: TGTGCCAGCACCCTATCGACAGGGGGCGTACAGCCCCAGCATTTT

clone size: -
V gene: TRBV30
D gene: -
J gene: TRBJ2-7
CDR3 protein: CAWGDTVYEQYF
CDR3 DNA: TGTGCCTGGGGGGACACAGTCTACGAGCAGTACTTC

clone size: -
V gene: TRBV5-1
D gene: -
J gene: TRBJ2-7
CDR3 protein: CASSLGLLTYEQYF
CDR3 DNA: TGCGCCAGCAGCTTGGGCTTACTCACCTACGAGCAGTACTTC

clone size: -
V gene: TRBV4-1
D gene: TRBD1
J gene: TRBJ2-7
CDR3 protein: CASSQDQDRDYEQYF
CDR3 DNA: TGCGCCAGCAGCCAAGATCAGGACAGGGACTACGAGCAGTACTTC

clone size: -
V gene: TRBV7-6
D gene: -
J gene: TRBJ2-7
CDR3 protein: CASSLAPGERGGGSYEQYF
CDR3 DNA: TGTGCCAGCAGCTTAGCCCCGGGAGAGAGGGGTGGAGGCTCCTACGAGCAGTACTTC

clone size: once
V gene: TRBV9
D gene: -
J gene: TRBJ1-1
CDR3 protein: CASSGQGSGTEAFF
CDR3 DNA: TGTGCCAGCAGCGGTCAGGGGTCGGGCACTGAAGCTTTCTTT

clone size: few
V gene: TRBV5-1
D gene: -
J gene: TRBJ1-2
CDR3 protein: CASSPAGQGYGYTF
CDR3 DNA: TGCGCCAGCAGCCCAGCCGGACAAGGCTATGGCTACACCTTC

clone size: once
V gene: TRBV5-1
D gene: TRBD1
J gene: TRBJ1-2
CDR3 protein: CASSPGTANYGYTF
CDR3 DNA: TGCGCCAGCAGCCCCGGGACAGCGAACTATGGCTACACCTTC

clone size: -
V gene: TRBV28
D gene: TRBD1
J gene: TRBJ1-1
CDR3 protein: CASSSAQGDRGGTEAFF
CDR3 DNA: TGTGCCAGCAGTTCGGCTCAGGGAGACAGGGGAGGTACTGAAGCTTTCTTT

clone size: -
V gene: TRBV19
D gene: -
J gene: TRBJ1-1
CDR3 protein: CASRGVGTEAFF
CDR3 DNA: TGTGCCAGTAGAGGGGTCGGCACTGAAGCTTTCTTT